This TCR beta chain was captured in a study of blood T cell repertoires in COVID-19. The authors' processing: Cell counts per sample came from amplifying reference gene primers. Profiling relied on immunoSEQ multiplex PCR, and the TCRdb table lists in-frame clones only, not all of them. V, J and clone size were drawn from that table, and D and trimming were deduced from the DNA. The sample records over 300,000 clones, 65% to 90% being singletons. The sequence was obtained from a human donor in a cohort sampled during active COVID-19. Sequencing input: peripheral blood.

DNA for the CDR3: TGTGCCAGCAGCCGGACTAGCGGGGGGTCCGAGACCCAGTACTTC. Amino acid sequence: CASSRTSGGSETQYF. The chain is built from TRBV6-5 and TRBJ2-5; TRBD2 aligns across 14 bases. The germline gives CDR1 MNHEY, CDR2 SVGAGI. CDR3 length equals 15 residues. V trimming: 6 bases; J trimming: 5 bases; junction bases outside the gene matches: 5.